Detailed here is one T cell receptor beta chain. Preparing the TCRbeta library involved the use of unique molecular identifiers. Using its own MiXCR run on the PCR reads, TCRdb lists one record per CDR3 protein. In the table there are 500,000 or so distinct CDR3 sequences, around a third of which are singletons. Trimming removed 5 bases from V and 4 bases from J, with 11 bases in between. The CDR3 is 13 amino acids. Germline lookup yields CDR1 KGHSH and CDR2 LQKENI. These data belong to a study of T-cell reconstitution after alpha-beta-depleted transplantation in children. The chain uses TRBV18 and TRBJ1-1; perhaps TRBD1 as D (5 bases). This TCR derives from a human donor who donated a stem cell graft to a child with aplastic anemia. This specimen consisted of PBMCs from the stem cell graft donor, obtained from the stem cell graft. This CDR3 is CASSTWDSTEAFF. CDR3 coding DNA: TGTGCCAGCTCAACATGGGACTCCACTGAAGCTTTCTTT.